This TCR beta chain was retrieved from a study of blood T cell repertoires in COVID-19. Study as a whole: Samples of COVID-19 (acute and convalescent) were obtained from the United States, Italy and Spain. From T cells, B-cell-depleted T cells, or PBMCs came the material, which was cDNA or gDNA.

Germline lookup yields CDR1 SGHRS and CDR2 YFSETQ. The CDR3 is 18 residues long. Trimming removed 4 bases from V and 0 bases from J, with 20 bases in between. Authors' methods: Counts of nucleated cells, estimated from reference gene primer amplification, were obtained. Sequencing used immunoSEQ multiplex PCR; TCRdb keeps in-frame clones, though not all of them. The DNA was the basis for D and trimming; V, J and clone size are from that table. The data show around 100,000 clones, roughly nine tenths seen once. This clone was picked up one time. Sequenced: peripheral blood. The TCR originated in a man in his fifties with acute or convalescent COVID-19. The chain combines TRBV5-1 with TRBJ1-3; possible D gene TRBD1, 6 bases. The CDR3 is CASSPVNGQLSSGNTIYF. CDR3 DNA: TGCGCCAGCAGCCCGGTAAACGGACAGTTGAGCTCTGGAAACACCATATATTTT.